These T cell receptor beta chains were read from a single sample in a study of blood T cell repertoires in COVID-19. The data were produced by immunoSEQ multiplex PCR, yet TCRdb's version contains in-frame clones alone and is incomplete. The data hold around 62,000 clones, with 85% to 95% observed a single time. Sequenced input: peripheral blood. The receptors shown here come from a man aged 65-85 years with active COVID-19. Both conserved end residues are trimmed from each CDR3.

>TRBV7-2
ASSLNAAWNEQF
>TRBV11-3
ASASLAGGYNEQF
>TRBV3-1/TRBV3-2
ASSPAGSGNTIY
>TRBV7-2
ASSLVAGGAYEQY
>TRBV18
ASSTPSGQGDSYEQY
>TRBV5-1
ASSLYSGGAGANVLT
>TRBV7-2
ASSPQSGGNQPQH
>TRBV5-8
ASSSGGGIHEQY
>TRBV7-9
ASSFQGDNEQY
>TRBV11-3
ASSRRMAGVSTYEQY
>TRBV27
ASSVLYRPTENTYEQY
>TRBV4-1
ASSQGGRRGWQGGSPLH
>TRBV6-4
ASSDRGNTDTQY
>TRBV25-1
ASSEGGGHGDTQY
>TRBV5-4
ASSSGGAQLDEQF
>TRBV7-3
ASSFVRPGLAGTGELF